This is a list of T cell receptor beta chains from one sample in a study of Tregs in tolerant kidney transplant recipients. Here immunoSEQ multiplex PCR was the method, and the copy in TCRdb shows in-frame clones only, minus some. The sample shows about 110,000 clones, nearly 90% of them seen only once. Sample: CD4+ T cells from blood, taken before the transplant. These receptor sequences come from a human donor who received a combined kidney and bone marrow transplant. The CDR3 runs from the conserved cysteine through the conserved F or W. D genes are given only for firm matches. Part of the rows lack a size; the others show once, few, many or a class for expanded clones.

size: NA; V: TRBV11-2; D: TRBD2; J: TRBJ2-2; length: 16; CDR3: CASSLIAGGGVGELFF; DNA: TGTGCCAGCAGCTTAATAGCGGGAGGAGGTGTCGGGGAGCTGTTTTTT
size: NA; V: TRBV5-1; D: NA; J: TRBJ2-2; length: 13; CDR3: CASSRGESGELFF; DNA: TGCGCCAGCAGTAGGGGTGAGAGCGGGGAGCTGTTTTTT
size: NA; V: TRBV6-8; D: TRBD1; J: TRBJ2-7; length: 16; CDR3: CASRGPGGFRIYEQYF; DNA: TGTGCCAGCAGGGGGCCAGGGGGCTTCCGCATCTACGAGCAGTACTTC
size: NA; V: TRBV7-2; D: NA; J: TRBJ2-7; length: 13; CDR3: CASSLGRVGEQYF; DNA: TGTGCCAGCAGCTTAGGGCGGGTTGGCGAGCAGTACTTC
size: NA; V: TRBV19; D: TRBD1; J: TRBJ1-3; length: 13; CDR3: CANPGQIGNTIYF; DNA: TGTGCCAATCCGGGACAGATTGGAAACACCATATATTTT
size: NA; V: TRBV2; D: TRBD1; J: TRBJ2-3; length: 15; CDR3: CASIKGDSLLNTQYF; DNA: TGTGCCAGCATAAAGGGGGACAGTTTATTGAATACGCAGTATTTT
size: NA; V: TRBV27; D: NA; J: TRBJ1-5; length: 14; CDR3: CASRTDRNNQPQHF; DNA: TGTGCCAGCAGGACAGACAGGAACAATCAGCCCCAGCATTTT
size: NA; V: TRBV29-1; D: NA; J: TRBJ1-1; length: 13; CDR3: CSVAHQVNTEAFF; DNA: TGCAGCGTCGCGCACCAGGTTAACACTGAAGCTTTCTTT
size: NA; V: TRBV10-2; D: NA; J: TRBJ1-2; length: 16; CDR3: CASSESMVSSNYGYTF; DNA: TGCGCCAGCAGTGAGTCGATGGTCAGTTCTAACTATGGCTACACCTTC
size: NA; V: TRBV18; D: NA; J: TRBJ2-7; length: 14; CDR3: CASSPHPAGDEQYF; DNA: TGTGCCAGCTCACCCCACCCGGCAGGGGACGAGCAGTACTTC
size: NA; V: TRBV6-6; D: NA; J: TRBJ2-7; length: 16; CDR3: CASSGKVGGVPYEQYF; DNA: TGTGCCAGCAGTGGTAAAGTGGGGGGAGTCCCCTACGAGCAGTACTTC
size: once; V: TRBV5-6; D: NA; J: TRBJ2-1; length: 14; CDR3: CASSLGLTRNEQFF; DNA: TGTGCCAGCAGCTTGGGACTGACGAGGAATGAGCAGTTCTTC
size: NA; V: TRBV6-1; D: NA; J: TRBJ1-2; length: 14; CDR3: CASSEIFTVYGYTF; DNA: TGTGCCAGCAGTGAAATTTTCACAGTCTATGGCTACACCTTC
size: NA; V: TRBV2; D: TRBD2; J: TRBJ2-1; length: 16; CDR3: CATRVAGGLPYNEQFF; DNA: TGTGCCACCCGTGTAGCGGGGGGGCTACCCTACAATGAGCAGTTCTTC
size: NA; V: TRBV15; D: TRBD1; J: TRBJ1-5; length: 15; CDR3: CATSRRQGLSQPQHF; DNA: TGTGCCACCAGCAGAAGACAGGGGTTGAGTCAGCCCCAGCATTTT
size: once; V: TRBV15; D: NA; J: TRBJ2-5; length: 13; CDR3: CATSKGLLETQYF; DNA: TGTGCCACCAGCAAAGGACTTCTAGAGACCCAGTACTTC
size: NA; V: TRBV29-1; D: TRBD1; J: TRBJ2-3; length: 12; CDR3: CSVDRATDTQYF; DNA: TGCAGCGTCGACAGGGCTACAGATACGCAGTATTTT
size: few; V: TRBV5-1; D: NA; J: TRBJ1-6; length: 17; CDR3: CASSSGTGGVRGSPLHF; DNA: TGCGCCAGCAGCTCGGGGACCGGCGGCGTAAGGGGGTCACCCCTCCACTTT
size: NA; V: TRBV27; D: TRBD1; J: TRBJ2-2; length: 16; CDR3: CASSAGQGRKTGELFF; DNA: TGTGCCAGCAGTGCGGGACAGGGGAGGAAGACCGGGGAGCTGTTTTTT
size: NA; V: TRBV19; D: NA; J: TRBJ1-4; length: 13; CDR3: CASNRAQNEKLFF; DNA: TGTGCCAGTAACAGGGCGCAAAATGAAAAACTGTTTTTT
size: NA; V: TRBV18; D: TRBD1; J: TRBJ2-2; length: 17; CDR3: CASSPGRGTANTGELFF; DNA: TGTGCCAGCTCACCAGGAAGGGGGACAGCGAACACCGGGGAGCTGTTTTTT
size: once; V: TRBV19; D: NA; J: TRBJ2-6; length: 15; CDR3: CASNPRATGANVLTF; DNA: TGTGCCAGTAACCCGAGAGCCACTGGGGCCAACGTCCTGACTTTC
size: NA; V: TRBV27; D: TRBD2; J: TRBJ2-1; length: 18; CDR3: CASSSPSGRGDSYNEQFF; DNA: TGTGCCAGCAGTTCTCCTAGCGGGAGGGGGGACTCCTACAATGAGCAGTTCTTC
size: NA; V: TRBV27; D: TRBD1; J: TRBJ2-3; length: 15; CDR3: CASSLSSGPGQGPYF; DNA: TGTGCCAGCAGTTTATCGAGTGGGCCGGGACAGGGCCCGTATTTT
size: NA; V: TRBV2; D: NA; J: TRBJ2-1; length: 12; CDR3: CASRQQLNEQFF; DNA: TGTGCCAGCAGACAACAGCTAAATGAGCAGTTCTTC
size: NA; V: TRBV7-2; D: TRBD2; J: TRBJ2-7; length: 15; CDR3: CASSPPGLDVPGQYF; DNA: TGTGCCAGCAGCCCACCGGGACTAGACGTGCCCGGGCAGTACTTC
size: NA; V: TRBV19; D: TRBD1; J: TRBJ2-7; length: 15; CDR3: CASSAPDKGGNEQYF; DNA: TGTGCCAGTAGTGCCCCAGACAAAGGGGGCAACGAGCAGTACTTC
size: NA; V: TRBV6-5; D: TRBD1; J: TRBJ2-5; length: 14; CDR3: CASEGQADQETQYF; DNA: TGTGCCAGCGAGGGACAGGCCGACCAAGAGACCCAGTACTTC
size: NA; V: TRBV5-5; D: NA; J: TRBJ2-5; length: 14; CDR3: CASSLVQLQETQYF; DNA: TGTGCCAGCAGCTTGGTTCAGTTACAAGAGACCCAGTACTTC
size: NA; V: TRBV7-6; D: NA; J: TRBJ2-1; length: 15; CDR3: CASSLGPSSYNEQFF; DNA: TGTGCCAGCAGCCTAGGACCTAGCTCCTACAATGAGCAGTTCTTC
size: NA; V: TRBV9; D: NA; J: TRBJ1-1; length: 13; CDR3: CASSVRVDTEAFF; DNA: TGTGCCAGCAGCGTCCGGGTAGACACTGAAGCTTTCTTT
size: NA; V: TRBV11-2; D: TRBD2; J: TRBJ2-3; length: 15; CDR3: CASSLGGLASNTQYF; DNA: TGTGCCAGCAGCTTAGGAGGACTAGCCTCGAATACGCAGTATTTT
size: few; V: TRBV6-5; D: TRBD2; J: TRBJ2-1; length: 15; CDR3: CASSYGLAGVGEQFF; DNA: TGTGCCAGCAGTTACGGATTAGCGGGAGTCGGTGAGCAGTTCTTC
size: NA; V: TRBV5-1; D: TRBD1; J: TRBJ2-1; length: 15; CDR3: CASSLIQGNNNEQFF; DNA: TGCGCCAGCAGCTTGATACAGGGGAACAACAATGAGCAGTTCTTC
size: NA; V: TRBV14; D: TRBD1; J: TRBJ1-5; length: 13; CDR3: CASSGQGNQPQHF; DNA: TGTGCCAGCAGTGGACAGGGGAATCAGCCCCAGCATTTT
size: NA; V: TRBV18; D: NA; J: TRBJ2-2; length: 15; CDR3: CASSPVRENTGELFF; DNA: TGTGCCAGCTCACCGGTCCGAGAGAACACCGGGGAGCTGTTTTTT
size: NA; V: TRBV29-1; D: TRBD2; J: TRBJ2-2; length: 13; CDR3: CGTGLALTGELFF; DNA: TGTGGGACGGGACTAGCGCTCACCGGGGAGCTGTTTTTT
size: NA; V: TRBV30; D: NA; J: TRBJ2-1; length: 12; CDR3: CAWCGSYNEQFF; DNA: TGTGCCTGGTGCGGCTCCTACAATGAGCAGTTCTTC
size: NA; V: TRBV6-5; D: NA; J: TRBJ1-5; length: 15; CDR3: CASRRGGGGNQPQHF; DNA: TGTGCCAGCCGCCGGGGGGGAGGGGGCAATCAGCCCCAGCATTTT
size: NA; V: TRBV10-3; D: TRBD2; J: TRBJ2-5; length: 12; CDR3: CASGRAEETQYF; DNA: TGTGCAAGCGGGAGGGCGGAGGAGACCCAGTACTTC
size: NA; V: TRBV5-4; D: NA; J: TRBJ2-7; length: 15; CDR3: CASSAGGALSYEQYF; DNA: TGTGCCAGCAGCGCAGGAGGGGCGCTCTCCTACGAGCAGTACTTC
size: NA; V: TRBV7-2; D: NA; J: TRBJ1-1; length: 16; CDR3: CASSLLIVPPGTEAFF; DNA: TGTGCCAGCAGCTTATTAATTGTGCCCCCGGGCACTGAAGCTTTCTTT
size: NA; V: TRBV11-1; D: TRBD1; J: TRBJ1-1; length: 16; CDR3: CASSIPTGFINTEAFF; DNA: TGTGCCAGCAGCATTCCGACAGGGTTCATAAACACTGAAGCTTTCTTT
size: NA; V: TRBV30; D: NA; J: TRBJ1-3; length: 13; CDR3: CAWSVSRAATIYF; DNA: TGTGCCTGGAGTGTCTCCAGGGCCGCCACCATATATTTT
size: NA; V: TRBV5-8; D: NA; J: TRBJ1-2; length: 16; CDR3: CASSLVIAQQSYGYTF; DNA: TGTGCCAGCAGCTTGGTAATCGCACAGCAATCCTATGGCTACACCTTC
size: NA; V: TRBV7-2; D: NA; J: TRBJ2-5; length: 14; CDR3: CASSLDTGQETQYF; DNA: TGTGCCAGCAGCTTAGACACAGGGCAAGAGACCCAGTACTTC
size: NA; V: TRBV19; D: NA; J: TRBJ1-1; length: 13; CDR3: CASSEQGRTEAFF; DNA: TGTGCCAGTAGCGAACAGGGTCGTACTGAAGCTTTCTTT
size: NA; V: TRBV7-2; D: NA; J: TRBJ2-7; length: 15; CDR3: CASSLDGGNYYEQYF; DNA: TGTGCCAGCAGCTTAGACGGGGGAAACTACTACGAGCAGTACTTC
size: NA; V: TRBV2; D: NA; J: TRBJ1-2; length: 15; CDR3: CASSEEIYLNYGYTF; DNA: TGTGCCAGCAGTGAGGAGATCTATCTGAACTATGGCTACACCTTC
size: NA; V: TRBV19; D: TRBD1; J: TRBJ1-5; length: 17; CDR3: CASSLGQGPTRNQPQHF; DNA: TGTGCCAGTAGTCTCGGACAGGGCCCTACACGCAATCAGCCCCAGCATTTT
size: NA; V: TRBV5-6; D: TRBD1; J: TRBJ2-1; length: 15; CDR3: CASSLGQGSYNEQFF; DNA: TGTGCCAGCAGCTTGGGACAGGGCTCCTACAATGAGCAGTTCTTC
size: NA; V: TRBV5-1; D: NA; J: TRBJ1-1; length: 13; CDR3: CASSDLQGTEAFF; DNA: TGCGCCAGCAGCGATTTACAGGGTACTGAAGCTTTCTTT
size: NA; V: TRBV27; D: NA; J: TRBJ2-2; length: 14; CDR3: CASSFTRQDGELFF; DNA: TGTGCCAGCAGTTTTACCCGACAGGACGGGGAGCTGTTTTTT
size: NA; V: TRBV10-3; D: NA; J: TRBJ2-2; length: 15; CDR3: CAISDMDKNTGELFF; DNA: TGTGCCATCAGTGATATGGACAAGAACACCGGGGAGCTGTTTTTT
size: NA; V: TRBV18; D: NA; J: TRBJ1-4; length: 15; CDR3: CASSPGSGGREKLFF; DNA: TGTGCCAGCTCACCAGGGTCGGGGGGCCGTGAAAAACTGTTTTTT